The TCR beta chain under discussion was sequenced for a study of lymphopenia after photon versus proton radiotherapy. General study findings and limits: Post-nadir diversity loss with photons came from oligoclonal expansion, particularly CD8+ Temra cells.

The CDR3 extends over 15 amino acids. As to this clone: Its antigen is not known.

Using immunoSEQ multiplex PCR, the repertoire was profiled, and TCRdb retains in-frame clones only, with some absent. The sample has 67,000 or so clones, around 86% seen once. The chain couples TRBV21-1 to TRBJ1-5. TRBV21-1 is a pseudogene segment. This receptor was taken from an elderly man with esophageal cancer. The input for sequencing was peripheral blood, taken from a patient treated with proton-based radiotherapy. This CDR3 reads CASSKEPSSNQPQHF. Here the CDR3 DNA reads TGTGCCAGCAGCAAAGAACCATCCTCAAATCAGCCCCAGCATTTT.